The 9 T cell receptor beta chains in this list originate from one sample, sequenced in a study of T cell clonotyping in hematopoietic cell transplantation. TCRdb's copy holds only in-frame clones and misses some; the assay was immunoSEQ multiplex PCR. Of 8,500 to 14,000 clones in the sample, about 88% were seen once. The sequences come from PBMCs, collected 100 days after allogeneic stem cell transplant. The source of these receptors is a female patient in her 60s who had an allogeneic stem cell transplant from an unrelated donor, so the T cells may come from the graft donor. Some clones in this sample may be carry-over from other donors' samples.

This clone is termed large. The rearrangement joins TRBV28 to TRBJ2-7; D is unclear. V shed 3 bases and J shed 0 bases, with 9 bases lying between them. The CDR3 contains 14 residues. The germline CDR1 and CDR2 sequences are MDHEN and SYDVKM. CDR3 protein: CASSLHPTSYEQYF. The CDR3 nucleotides are TGTGCCAGCAGTTTGCACCCCACCTCCTACGAGCAGTACTTC.

This chain joins TRBV30 and TRBJ1-1; the D is unclear. V was pared by 1 base and J by 11 bases, with 11 bases between. The germline V gene has CDR1 GTSNPN and CDR2 SVGIG (reference sequence). The CDR3 loop spans 11 amino acids. The CDR3 sequence is CAWSAFQRAFF. In nucleotides, the CDR3 is TGTGCCTGGAGTGCTTTTCAACGCGCTTTCTTT. The variable domain in full, completed from reference TRBV30 and TRBJ1-1, reads SQTIHQWPATLVQPVGSPLSLECTVEGTSNPNLYWYRQAAGRGLQLLFYSVGIGQISSEVPQNLSASRPQDRQFILSSKKLLLSDSGFYLCAWSAFQRAFFGQGTRLTVV.

DNA for the CDR3: TGTGCCAGCAGCCTACGGGTGGCCTACGAGCAGTACTTC. As protein: CASSLRVAYEQYF. The chain couples TRBV13 to TRBJ2-7; D is unresolved. V lost 5 bases and J 2 bases, leaving 10 bases between the germline ends. From germline, CDR1 is PRHDT and CDR2 FYEKMQ (reference sequence). This CDR3 has 13 amino acids.

This clone was observed a single time. The CDR3 DNA is TGTGCCAGCCGCCTAGGGCACGAGCAGTACTTC. The encoded protein is CASRLGHEQYF. The chain joins TRBV11-2 to TRBJ2-7; unclear D gene. CDR1 SGHAT and CDR2 FQNNGV come from the germline V gene. This CDR3 is 11 amino acids long. Trimming took 8 bases from V and 5 from J, leaving 10 bases between them.

For this clone: Sequence at one end of the junction differs from germline and may be a read error. The V gene is TRBV7-7, the J gene TRBJ2-6; possibly TRBD2 for D (6 bases). Looked up from germline, CDR1 is SSHAT and CDR2 is FNYEAQ (reference sequence). The CDR3 loop spans 19 amino acids. CDR3: CASSLRRREWYSGANVLTF. CDR3 nucleotides: TGTGCTAGCAGCTTACGAAGGAGGGAGTGGTACTCTGGGGCCAACGTCCTGACTTTC.

V gene TRBV4-3 combines with J gene TRBJ2-7; D is perhaps TRBD1 (5 bases). CDR3 length: 15 amino acids. Germline CDR1 reads LGHNA; CDR2 reads YSLEER. V was clipped by 4 bases and J by 3 bases, with 16 bases between them. CDR3 nucleotides: TGCGCCAGCAGCCCGTATAAGGCAGGGAACTACGAGCAGTACTTC. This sequence encodes CASSPYKAGNYEQYF.

J is TRBJ2-7 and V is TRBV19; 11 bases are shared with TRBD1. In germline, CDR1 is LNHDA, CDR2 SQIVND (reference sequence). The V and J ends lost 5 bases and 1 base, in that order; junction bases with no gene match: 4. This CDR3 region has 15 residues. The CDR3 is CASSSGTGGSYEQYF. The CDR3 region has the DNA TGTGCCAGTAGTTCCGGGACAGGGGGGTCCTACGAGCAGTACTTC.

The chain carries TRBV28 and TRBJ2-7, with a tentative D call TRBD2 (5 bases). Trimming cost V 6 bases and J 0 bases, with 15 bases left between them. Germline CDR1 is MDHEN and CDR2 is SYDVKM. CDR3 length equals 15 residues. In DNA, the CDR3 is TGTGCCAGCAGCCTTAGCGTAGCCTTCTCCTACGAGCAGTACTTC. Its protein product is CASSLSVAFSYEQYF.

This sequence joins TRBV4-2 and TRBJ2-2; D ambiguous. This CDR3 contains 18 residues. Germline V gene lookup returns CDR1 LGHNA and CDR2 YNFKEQ. Deletions cut 0 bases from V and 0 bases from J, with 14 bases between. Here the CDR3 DNA reads TGTGCCAGCAGCCAAGAAGTTGGGCTACCCGCGAACACCGGGGAGCTGTTTTTT. It encodes CASSQEVGLPANTGELFF.